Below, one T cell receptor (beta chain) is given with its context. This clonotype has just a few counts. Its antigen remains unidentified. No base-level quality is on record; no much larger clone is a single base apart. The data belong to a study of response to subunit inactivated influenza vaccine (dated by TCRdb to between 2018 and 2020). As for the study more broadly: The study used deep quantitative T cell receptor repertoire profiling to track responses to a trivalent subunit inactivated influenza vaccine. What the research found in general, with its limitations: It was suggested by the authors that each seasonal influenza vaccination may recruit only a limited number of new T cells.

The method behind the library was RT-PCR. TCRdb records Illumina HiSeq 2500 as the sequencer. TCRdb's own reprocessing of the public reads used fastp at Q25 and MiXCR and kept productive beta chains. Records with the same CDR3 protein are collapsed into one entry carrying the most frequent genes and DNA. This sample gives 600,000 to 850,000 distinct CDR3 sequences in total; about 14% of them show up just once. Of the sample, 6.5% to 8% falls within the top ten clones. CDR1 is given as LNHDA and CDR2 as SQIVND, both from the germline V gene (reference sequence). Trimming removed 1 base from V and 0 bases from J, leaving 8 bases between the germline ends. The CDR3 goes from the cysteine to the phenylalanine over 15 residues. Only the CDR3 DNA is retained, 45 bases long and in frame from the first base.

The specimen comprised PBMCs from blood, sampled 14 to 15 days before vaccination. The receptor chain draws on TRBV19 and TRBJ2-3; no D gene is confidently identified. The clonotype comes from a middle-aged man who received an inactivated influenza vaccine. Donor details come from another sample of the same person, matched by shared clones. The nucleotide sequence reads TGTGCCAGTAGTATAGGACCCTATAGCACAGATACGCAGTATTTT. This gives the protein CASSIGPYSTDTQYF.